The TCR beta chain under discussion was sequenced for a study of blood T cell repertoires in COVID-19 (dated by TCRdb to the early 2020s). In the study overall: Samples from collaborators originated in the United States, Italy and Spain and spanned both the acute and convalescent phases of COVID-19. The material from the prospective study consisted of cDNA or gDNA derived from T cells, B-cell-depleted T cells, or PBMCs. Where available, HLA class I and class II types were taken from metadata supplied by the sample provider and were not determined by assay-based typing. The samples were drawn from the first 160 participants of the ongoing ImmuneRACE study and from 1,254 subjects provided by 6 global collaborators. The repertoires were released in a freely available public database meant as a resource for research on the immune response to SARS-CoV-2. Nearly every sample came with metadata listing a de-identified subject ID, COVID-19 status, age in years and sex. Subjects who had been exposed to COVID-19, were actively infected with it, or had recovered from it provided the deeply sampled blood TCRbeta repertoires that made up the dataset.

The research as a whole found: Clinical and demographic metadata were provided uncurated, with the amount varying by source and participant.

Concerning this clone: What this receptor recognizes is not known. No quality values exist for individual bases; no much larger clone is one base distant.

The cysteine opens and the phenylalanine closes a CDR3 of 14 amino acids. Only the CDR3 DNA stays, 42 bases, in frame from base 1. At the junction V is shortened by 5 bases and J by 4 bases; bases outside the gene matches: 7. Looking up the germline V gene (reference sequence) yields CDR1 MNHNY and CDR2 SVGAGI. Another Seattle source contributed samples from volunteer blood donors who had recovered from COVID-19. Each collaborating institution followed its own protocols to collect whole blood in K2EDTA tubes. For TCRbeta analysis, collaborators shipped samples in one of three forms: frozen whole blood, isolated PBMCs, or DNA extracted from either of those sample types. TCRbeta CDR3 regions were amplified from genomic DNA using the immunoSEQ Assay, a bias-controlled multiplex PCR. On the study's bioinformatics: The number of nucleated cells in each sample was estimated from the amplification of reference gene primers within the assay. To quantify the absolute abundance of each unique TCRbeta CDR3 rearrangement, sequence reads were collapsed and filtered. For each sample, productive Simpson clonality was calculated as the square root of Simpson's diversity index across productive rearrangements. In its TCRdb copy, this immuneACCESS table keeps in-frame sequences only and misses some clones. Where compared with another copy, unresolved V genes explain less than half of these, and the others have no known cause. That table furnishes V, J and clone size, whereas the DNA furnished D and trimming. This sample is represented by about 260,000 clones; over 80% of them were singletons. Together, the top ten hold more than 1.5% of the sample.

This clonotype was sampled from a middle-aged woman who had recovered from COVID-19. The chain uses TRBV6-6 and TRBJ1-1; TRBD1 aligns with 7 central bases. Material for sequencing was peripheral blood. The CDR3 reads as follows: CASSTGQDRTEAFF. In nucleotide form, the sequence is TGTGCCAGCAGTACCGGACAGGACCGCACTGAAGCTTTCTTT.